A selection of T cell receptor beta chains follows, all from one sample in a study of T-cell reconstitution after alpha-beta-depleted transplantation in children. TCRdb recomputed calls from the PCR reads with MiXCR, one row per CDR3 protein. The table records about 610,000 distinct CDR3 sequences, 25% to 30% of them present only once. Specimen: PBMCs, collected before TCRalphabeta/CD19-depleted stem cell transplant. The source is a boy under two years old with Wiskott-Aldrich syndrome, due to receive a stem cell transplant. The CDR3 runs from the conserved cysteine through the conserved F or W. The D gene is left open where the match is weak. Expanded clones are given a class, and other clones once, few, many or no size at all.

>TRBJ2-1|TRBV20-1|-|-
CSAELGSSYNEQFF
TGCAGTGCTGAACTAGGGAGCTCCTACAATGAGCAGTTCTTC
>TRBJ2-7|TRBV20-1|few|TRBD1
CSGGQGYEQYF
TGCAGCGGAGGACAGGGATACGAGCAGTACTTC
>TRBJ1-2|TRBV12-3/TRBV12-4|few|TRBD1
CASSTSDRNNYGYTF
TGTGCCAGCAGCACCTCGGACAGGAATAACTATGGCTACACCTTC
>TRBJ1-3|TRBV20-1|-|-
CSAMQGKGNTIYF
TGCAGTGCTATGCAGGGAAAAGGAAACACCATATATTTT
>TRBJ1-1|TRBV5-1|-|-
CASSLASPGRSGNTEAFF
TGCGCCAGCAGCTTGGCTTCTCCGGGACGGTCAGGAAACACTGAAGCTTTCTTT
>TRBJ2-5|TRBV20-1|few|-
CSASLWGQETQYF
TGCAGTGCTAGCTTATGGGGTCAAGAGACCCAGTACTTC
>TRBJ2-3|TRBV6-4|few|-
CASSDSWGGKDTQYF
TGTGCCAGCAGTGACTCGTGGGGGGGCAAAGATACGCAGTATTTT
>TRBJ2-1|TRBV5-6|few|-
CASSLEGSYVNEQFF
TGTGCCAGCAGCTTGGAGGGGTCTTACGTCAATGAGCAGTTCTTC
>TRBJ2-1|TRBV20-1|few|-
CSAPGGPVF
TGCAGTGCTCCCGGCGGGCCAGTCTTC
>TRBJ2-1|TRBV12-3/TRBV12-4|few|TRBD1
CASSHRGVNEQFF
TGTGCCAGCAGCCACAGGGGGGTCAATGAGCAGTTCTTC
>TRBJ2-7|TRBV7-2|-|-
CASSLDQGYEQYF
TGTGCCAGCAGCTTAGATCAGGGCTACGAGCAGTACTTC
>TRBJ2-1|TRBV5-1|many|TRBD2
CASSRTSGNNEQFF
TGCGCCAGCAGCCGGACTAGCGGAAACAATGAGCAGTTCTTC
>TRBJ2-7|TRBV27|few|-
CASSLQLPSIYEQYF
TGTGCCAGCAGTCTCCAGCTCCCTTCGATTTACGAGCAGTACTTC
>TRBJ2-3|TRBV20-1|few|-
CSASFLDTQYF
TGCAGTGCTAGTTTTTTGGATACGCAGTATTTT
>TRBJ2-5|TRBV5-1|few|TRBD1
CASSYRTGGETQYF
TGCGCCAGCAGCTATCGGACAGGAGGAGAGACCCAGTACTTC
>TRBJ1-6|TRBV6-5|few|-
CASCYSSYNSPLHF
TGTGCCAGCTGCTACAGCTCCTATAATTCACCCCTCCACTTT
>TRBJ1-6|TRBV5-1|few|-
CASSTTGISPLHF
TGCGCCAGCAGCACGACCGGGATTTCACCCCTCCACTTT
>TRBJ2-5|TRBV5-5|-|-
CASSSSGGARETQYF
TGTGCCAGCAGCTCGTCTGGTGGGGCCAGGGAGACCCAGTACTTC
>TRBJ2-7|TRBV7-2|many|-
CASSPHAYEQYF
TGTGCCAGCAGCCCCCATGCCTACGAGCAGTACTTC
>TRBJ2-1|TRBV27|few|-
CASSPWGGGYNEQFF
TGTGCCAGCAGTCCCTGGGGAGGTGGTTACAATGAGCAGTTCTTC
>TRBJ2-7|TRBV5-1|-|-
CASSLARGLAYEQYF
TGCGCCAGCAGCTTGGCAAGGGGTTTAGCTTACGAGCAGTACTTC
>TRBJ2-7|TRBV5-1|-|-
CASSLGAVRNEQYF
TGCGCCAGCAGCTTGGGGGCGGTCAGGAACGAGCAGTACTTC
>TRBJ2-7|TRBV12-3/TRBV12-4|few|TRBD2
CASSLVAGALYEQYF
TGTGCCAGCAGTTTAGTAGCGGGAGCGCTCTACGAGCAGTACTTC
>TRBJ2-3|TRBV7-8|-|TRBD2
CASSLLGTRTTDTQYF
TGTGCCAGCAGCCTCCTTGGGACTAGAACCACAGATACGCAGTATTTT
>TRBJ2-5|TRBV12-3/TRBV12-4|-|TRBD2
CASSLWRAGGPEETQYF
TGTGCCAGCAGTTTGTGGAGAGCGGGAGGGCCGGAGGAGACCCAGTACTTC
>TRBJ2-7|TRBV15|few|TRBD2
CATSRVGTTYYEQYF
TGTGCCACCAGCAGAGTCGGGACTACGTACTACGAGCAGTACTTC
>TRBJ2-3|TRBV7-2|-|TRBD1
CASSWDRGDTQYF
TGTGCCAGCAGTTGGGACAGGGGAGATACGCAGTATTTT
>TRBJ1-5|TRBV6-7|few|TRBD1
CASSYSDRGVENQPQHF
TGTGCCAGCAGTTACTCCGACAGGGGTGTGGAGAATCAGCCCCAGCATTTT
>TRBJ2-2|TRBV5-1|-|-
CASSFVAGNTGELFF
TGCGCCAGCAGCTTCGTCGCTGGGAACACCGGGGAGCTGTTTTTT
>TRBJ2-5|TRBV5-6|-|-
CASSIAPETQYF
TGTGCCAGCAGCATAGCTCCGGAGACCCAGTACTTC
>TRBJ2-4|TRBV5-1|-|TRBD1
CASSETGTGHLLAKNIQYF
TGCGCCAGCAGCGAGACCGGGACAGGCCACCTACTAGCCAAAAACATTCAGTACTTC